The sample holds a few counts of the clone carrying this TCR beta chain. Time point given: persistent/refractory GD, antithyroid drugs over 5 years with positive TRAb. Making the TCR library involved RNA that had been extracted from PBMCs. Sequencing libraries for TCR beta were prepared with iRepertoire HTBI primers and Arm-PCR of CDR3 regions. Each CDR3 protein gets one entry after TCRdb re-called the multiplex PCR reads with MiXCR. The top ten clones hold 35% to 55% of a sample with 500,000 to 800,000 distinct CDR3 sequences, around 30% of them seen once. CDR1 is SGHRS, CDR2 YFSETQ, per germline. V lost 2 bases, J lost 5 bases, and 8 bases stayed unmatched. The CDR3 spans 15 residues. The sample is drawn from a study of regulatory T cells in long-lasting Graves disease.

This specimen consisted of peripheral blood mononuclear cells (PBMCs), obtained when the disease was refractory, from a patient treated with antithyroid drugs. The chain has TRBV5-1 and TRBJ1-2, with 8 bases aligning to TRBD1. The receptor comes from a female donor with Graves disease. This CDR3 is CASSFGTGAPYGYTF. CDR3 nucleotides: TGCGCCAGCAGCTTCGGGACAGGTGCTCCGTATGGCTACACCTTC. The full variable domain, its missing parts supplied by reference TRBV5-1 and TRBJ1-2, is KAGVTQTPRYLIKTRGQQVTLSCSPISGHRSVSWYQQTPGQGLQFLFEYFSETQRNKGNFPGRFSGRQFSNSRSEMNVSTLELGDSALYLCASSFGTGAPYGYTFGSGTRLTVV.